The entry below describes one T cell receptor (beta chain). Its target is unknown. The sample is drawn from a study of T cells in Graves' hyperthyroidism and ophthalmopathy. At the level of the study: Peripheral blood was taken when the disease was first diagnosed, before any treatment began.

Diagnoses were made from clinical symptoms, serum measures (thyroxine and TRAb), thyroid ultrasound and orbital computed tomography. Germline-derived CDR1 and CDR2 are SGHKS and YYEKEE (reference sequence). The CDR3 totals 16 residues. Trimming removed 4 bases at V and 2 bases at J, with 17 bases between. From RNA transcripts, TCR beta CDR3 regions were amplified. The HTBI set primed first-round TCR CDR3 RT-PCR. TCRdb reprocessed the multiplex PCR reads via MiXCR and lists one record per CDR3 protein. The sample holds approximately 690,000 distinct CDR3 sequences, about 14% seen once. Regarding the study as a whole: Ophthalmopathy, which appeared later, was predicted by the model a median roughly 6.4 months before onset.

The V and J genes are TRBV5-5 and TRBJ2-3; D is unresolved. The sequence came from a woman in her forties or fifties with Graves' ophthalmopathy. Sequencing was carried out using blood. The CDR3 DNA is TGTGCCAGCAGCCCAGTCGCGAAGGGTATCACAGATACGCAGTATTTT. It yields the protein CASSPVAKGITDTQYF.